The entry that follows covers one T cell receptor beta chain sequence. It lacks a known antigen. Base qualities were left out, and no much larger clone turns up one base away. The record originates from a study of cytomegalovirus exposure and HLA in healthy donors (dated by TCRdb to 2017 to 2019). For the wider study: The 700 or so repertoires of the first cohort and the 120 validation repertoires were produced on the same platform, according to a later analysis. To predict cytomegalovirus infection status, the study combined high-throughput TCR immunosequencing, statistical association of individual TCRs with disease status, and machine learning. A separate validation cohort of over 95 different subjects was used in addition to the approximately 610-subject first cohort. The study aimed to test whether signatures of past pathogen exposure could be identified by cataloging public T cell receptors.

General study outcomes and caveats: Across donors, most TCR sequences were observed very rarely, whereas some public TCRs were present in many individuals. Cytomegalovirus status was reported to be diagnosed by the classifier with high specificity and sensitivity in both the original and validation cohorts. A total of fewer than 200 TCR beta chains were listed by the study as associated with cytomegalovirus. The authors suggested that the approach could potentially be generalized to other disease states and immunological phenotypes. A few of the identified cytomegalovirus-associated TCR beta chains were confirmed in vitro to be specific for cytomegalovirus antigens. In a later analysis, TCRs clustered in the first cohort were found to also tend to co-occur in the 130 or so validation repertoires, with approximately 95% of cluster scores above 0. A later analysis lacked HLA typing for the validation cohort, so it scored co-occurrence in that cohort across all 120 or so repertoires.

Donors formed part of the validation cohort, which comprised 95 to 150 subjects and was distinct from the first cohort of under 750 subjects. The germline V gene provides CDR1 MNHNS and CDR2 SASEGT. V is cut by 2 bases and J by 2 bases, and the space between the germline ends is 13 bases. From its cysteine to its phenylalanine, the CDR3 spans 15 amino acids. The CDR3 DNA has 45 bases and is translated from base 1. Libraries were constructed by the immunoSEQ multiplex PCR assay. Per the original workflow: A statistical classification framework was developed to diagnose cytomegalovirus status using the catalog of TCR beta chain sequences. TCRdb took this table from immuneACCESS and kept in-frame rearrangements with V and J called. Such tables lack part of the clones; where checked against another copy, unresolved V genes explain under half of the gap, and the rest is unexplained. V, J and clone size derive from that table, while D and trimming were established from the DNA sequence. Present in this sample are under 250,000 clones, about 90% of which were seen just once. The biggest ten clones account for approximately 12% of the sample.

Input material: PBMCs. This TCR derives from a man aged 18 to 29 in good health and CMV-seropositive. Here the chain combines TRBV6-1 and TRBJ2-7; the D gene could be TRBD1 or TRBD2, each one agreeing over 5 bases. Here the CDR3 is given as CASSESSGTAYEQYF. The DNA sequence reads TGTGCCAGCAGTGAAAGCTCCGGGACGGCCTACGAGCAGTACTTC.